A single TCR beta chain is shown here with its context. The antigen remains undetermined. The CDR3 totals 11 residues. Germline CDR1 is SGHKS and CDR2 is YYEKEE (reference sequence). With 5 bases removed from V and 4 bases from J, the gap between germline ends came to 7 bases. This specimen comes from a study of OX40 agonist ivuxolimab in advanced cancers. As for the study in general: Participants, 82.7% male, averaged about 56 years of age, ranging from about 23 to 79. Study results and limitations: In the 0.1 to 3.0 mg/kg range, CD4+ and CD8+ blood T cells had expanded clonally by week 6. On average, CD8+ T cells had more expanded clones than CD4+.

Clones were sequenced by immunoSEQ multiplex PCR, and TCRdb holds only the in-frame ones, with some missing. The sample carries about 54,000 clones, about 91% recorded once. Autoimmune disease history or systemic immunosuppression was exclusionary. The TCR originated in an adult with an advanced solid tumor such as melanoma, head and neck, liver or kidney cancer. The sequences come from CD4+ or CD8+ T cells sorted from blood, collected in a trial of the OX40 agonist ivuxolimab. The gene calls are TRBV5-5 and TRBJ2-7; a weak D match, TRBD2 (6 bases). CDR3 DNA: TGTGCCAGCAGTGCGGGGTACGAGCAGTACTTC. Translated: CASSAGYEQYF.